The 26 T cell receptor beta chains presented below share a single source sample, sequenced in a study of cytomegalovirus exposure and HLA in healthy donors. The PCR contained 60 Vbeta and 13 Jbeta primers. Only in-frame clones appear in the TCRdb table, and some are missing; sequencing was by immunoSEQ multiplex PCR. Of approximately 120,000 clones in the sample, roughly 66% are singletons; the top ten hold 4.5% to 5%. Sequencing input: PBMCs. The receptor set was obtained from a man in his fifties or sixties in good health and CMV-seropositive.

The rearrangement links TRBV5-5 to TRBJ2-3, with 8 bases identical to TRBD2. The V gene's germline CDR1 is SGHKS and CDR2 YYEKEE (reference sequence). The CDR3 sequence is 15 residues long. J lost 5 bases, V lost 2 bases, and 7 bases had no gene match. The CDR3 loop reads CASSFLAGSQDTQYF. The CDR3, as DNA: TGTGCCAGCAGCTTCTTAGCGGGGTCCCAAGATACGCAGTATTTT.

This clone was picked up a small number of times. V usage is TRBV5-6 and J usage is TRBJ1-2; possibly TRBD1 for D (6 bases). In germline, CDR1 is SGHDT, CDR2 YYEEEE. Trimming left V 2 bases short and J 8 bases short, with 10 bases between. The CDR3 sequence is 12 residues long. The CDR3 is CASSLGGLGYTF. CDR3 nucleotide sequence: TGTGCCAGCAGCTTAGGGGGTTTGGGCTACACCTTC.

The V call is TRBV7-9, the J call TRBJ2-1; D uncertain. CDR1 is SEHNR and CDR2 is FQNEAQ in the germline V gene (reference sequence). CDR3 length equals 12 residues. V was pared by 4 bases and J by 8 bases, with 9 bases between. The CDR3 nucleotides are TGTGCCAGCAGCTGGAGTAGGCATGAGCAGTTCTTC. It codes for CASSWSRHEQFF.

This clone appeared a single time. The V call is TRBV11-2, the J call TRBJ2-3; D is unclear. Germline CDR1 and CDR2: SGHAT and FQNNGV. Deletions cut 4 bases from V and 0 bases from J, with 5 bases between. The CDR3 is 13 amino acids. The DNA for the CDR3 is TGTGCCAGCAGCTCGACTAGCACAGATACGCAGTATTTT. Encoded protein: CASSSTSTDTQYF.

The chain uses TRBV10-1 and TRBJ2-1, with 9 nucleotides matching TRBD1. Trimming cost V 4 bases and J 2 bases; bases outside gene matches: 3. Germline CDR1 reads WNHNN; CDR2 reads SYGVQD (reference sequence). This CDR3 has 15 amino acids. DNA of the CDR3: TGCGCCAGCAGTGGCCGGGACAGGGCCTACAATGAGCAGTTCTTC. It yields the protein CASSGRDRAYNEQFF.

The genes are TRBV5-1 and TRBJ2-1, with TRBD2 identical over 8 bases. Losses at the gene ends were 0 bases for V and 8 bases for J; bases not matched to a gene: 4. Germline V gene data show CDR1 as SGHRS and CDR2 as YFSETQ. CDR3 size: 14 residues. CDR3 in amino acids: CASSLAPSGYEQFF. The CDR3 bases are TGCGCCAGCAGCTTGGCGCCTAGCGGGTATGAGCAGTTCTTC.

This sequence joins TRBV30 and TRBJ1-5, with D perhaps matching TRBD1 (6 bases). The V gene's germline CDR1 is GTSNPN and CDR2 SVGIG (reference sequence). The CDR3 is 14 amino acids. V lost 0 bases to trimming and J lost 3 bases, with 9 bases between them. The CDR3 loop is CAWSVGQNNQPQHF. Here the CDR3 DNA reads TGTGCCTGGAGTGTAGGACAGAACAATCAGCCCCAGCATTTT.

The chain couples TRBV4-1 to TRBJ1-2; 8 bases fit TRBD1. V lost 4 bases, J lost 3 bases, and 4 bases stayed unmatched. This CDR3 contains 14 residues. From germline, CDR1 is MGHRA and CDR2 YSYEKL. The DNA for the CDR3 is TGCGCCAGCAGCCCCGCGGACAGGGACTATGGCTACACCTTC. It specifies CASSPADRDYGYTF.

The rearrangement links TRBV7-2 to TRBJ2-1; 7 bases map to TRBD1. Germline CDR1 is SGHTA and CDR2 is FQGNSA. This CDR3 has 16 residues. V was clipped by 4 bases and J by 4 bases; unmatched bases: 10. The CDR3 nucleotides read TGTGCCAGCAGCTCCGCGTCGGGGACAGCGTACAATGAGCAGTTCTTC. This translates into CASSSASGTAYNEQFF.

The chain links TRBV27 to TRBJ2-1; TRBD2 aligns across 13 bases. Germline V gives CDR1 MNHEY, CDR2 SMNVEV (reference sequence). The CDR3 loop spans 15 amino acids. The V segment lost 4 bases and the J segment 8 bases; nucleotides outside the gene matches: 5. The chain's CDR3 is CASSSRLAGGYEQFF. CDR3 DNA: TGTGCCAGCAGTTCCCGACTAGCGGGGGGCTATGAGCAGTTCTTC.

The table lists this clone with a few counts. DNA of the CDR3: TGTGCCAGTAGTGACCTACAGGGGGATCAGCCCCAGCATTTT. Translating gives CASSDLQGDQPQHF. The chain joins TRBV19 to TRBJ1-5, with TRBD1 matching 8 bases. This CDR3 has 14 amino acids. Germline assignment: CDR1 LNHDA and CDR2 SQIVND (reference sequence). V dropped 5 bases and J dropped 5; count of bases not matched to a gene: 5.

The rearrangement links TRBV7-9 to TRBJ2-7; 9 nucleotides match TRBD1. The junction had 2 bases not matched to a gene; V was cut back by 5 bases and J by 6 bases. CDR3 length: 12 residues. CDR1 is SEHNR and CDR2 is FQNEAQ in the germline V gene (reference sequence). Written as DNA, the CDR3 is TGTGCCAGCAGCCCGGACAGGGGCGAGCAGTACTTC. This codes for CASSPDRGEQYF.

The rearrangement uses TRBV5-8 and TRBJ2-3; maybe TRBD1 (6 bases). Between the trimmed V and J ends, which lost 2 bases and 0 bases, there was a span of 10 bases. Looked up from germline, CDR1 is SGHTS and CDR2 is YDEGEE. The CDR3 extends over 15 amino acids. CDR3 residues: CASSFRDISTDTQYF. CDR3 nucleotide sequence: TGTGCCAGCAGCTTCAGGGACATTAGCACAGATACGCAGTATTTT.

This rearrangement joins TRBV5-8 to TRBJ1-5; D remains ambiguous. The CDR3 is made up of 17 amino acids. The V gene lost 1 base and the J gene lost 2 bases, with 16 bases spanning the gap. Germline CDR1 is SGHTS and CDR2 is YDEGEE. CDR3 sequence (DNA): TGTGCCAGCAGCTTGCGGGGTAGTGGTTTTGGCAATCAGCCCCAGCATTTT. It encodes CASSLRGSGFGNQPQHF.

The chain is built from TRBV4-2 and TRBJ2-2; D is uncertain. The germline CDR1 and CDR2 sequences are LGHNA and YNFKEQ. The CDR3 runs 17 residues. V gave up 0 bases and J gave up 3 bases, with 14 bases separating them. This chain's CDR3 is CASSQELSYPYTGELFF. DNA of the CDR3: TGTGCCAGCAGCCAAGAACTCTCTTACCCCTACACCGGGGAGCTGTTTTTT.

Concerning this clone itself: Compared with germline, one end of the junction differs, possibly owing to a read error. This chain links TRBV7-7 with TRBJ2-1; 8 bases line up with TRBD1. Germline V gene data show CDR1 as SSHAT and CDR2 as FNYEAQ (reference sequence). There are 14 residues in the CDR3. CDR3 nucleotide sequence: TGTGCTAGCAGCCCGACAGGGGACTACAATGAGCAGTTCTTC. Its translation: CASSPTGDYNEQFF. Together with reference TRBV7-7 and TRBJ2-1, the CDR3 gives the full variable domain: GAGVSQSPRYKVTKRGQDVTLRCDPISSHATLYWYQQALGQGPEFLTYFNYEAQPDKSGLPSDRFSAERPEGSISTLTIQRTEQRDSAMYRCASSPTGDYNEQFFGPGTRLTVL.

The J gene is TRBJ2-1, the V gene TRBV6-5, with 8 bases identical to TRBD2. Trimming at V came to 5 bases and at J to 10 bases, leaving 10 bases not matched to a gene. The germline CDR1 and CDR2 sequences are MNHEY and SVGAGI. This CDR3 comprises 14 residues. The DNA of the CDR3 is TGTGCCAGCAGTCCGGGGGGGCAGAGAAGGGAGCAGTTCTTC. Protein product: CASSPGGQRREQFF.

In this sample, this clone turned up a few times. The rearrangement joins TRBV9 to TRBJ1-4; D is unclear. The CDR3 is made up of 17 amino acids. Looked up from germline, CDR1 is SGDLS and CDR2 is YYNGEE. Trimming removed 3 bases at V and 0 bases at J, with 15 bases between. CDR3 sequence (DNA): TGTGCCAGCAGCGCCGAGGGCGCAGGCGCAACTAATGAAAAACTGTTTTTT. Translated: CASSAEGAGATNEKLFF. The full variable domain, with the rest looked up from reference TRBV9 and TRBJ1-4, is DSGVTQTPKHLITATGQRVTLRCSPRSGDLSVYWYQQSLDQGLQFLIQYYNGEERAKGNILERFSAQQFPDLHSELNLSSLELGDSALYFCASSAEGAGATNEKLFFGSGTQLSVL.

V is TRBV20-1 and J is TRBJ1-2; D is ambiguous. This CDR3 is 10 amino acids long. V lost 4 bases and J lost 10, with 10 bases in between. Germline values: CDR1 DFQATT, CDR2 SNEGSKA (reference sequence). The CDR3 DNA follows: TGCAGTGCTATTAATTCACTCTACACCTTC. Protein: CSAINSLYTF.

The CDR3 coding sequence is TGCGCCAGCTGCCGCTGGGGAGCGGGACCCCAGCATTTT. Translated, it gives CASCRWGAGPQHF. The rearrangement uses TRBV5-1 and TRBJ1-5; D unclear. Trimming stripped 7 bases from V and 10 bases from J, with 18 bases between. Per germline, CDR1 SGHRS and CDR2 YFSETQ. This CDR3 region has 13 residues. Drawing the rest from reference TRBV5-1 and TRBJ1-5, the complete variable domain is KAGVTQTPRYLIKTRGQQVTLSCSPISGHRSVSWYQQTPGQGLQFLFEYFSETQRNKGNFPGRFSGRQFSNSRSEMNVSTLELGDSALYLCASCRWGAGPQHFGDGTRLSIL.

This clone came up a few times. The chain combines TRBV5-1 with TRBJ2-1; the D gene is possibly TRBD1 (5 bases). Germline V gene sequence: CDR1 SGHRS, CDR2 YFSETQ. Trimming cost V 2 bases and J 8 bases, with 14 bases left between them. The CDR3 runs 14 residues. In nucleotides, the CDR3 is TGCGCCAGCAGCTTCAAGGGGATCAGCGATGAGCAGTTCTTC. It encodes CASSFKGISDEQFF.

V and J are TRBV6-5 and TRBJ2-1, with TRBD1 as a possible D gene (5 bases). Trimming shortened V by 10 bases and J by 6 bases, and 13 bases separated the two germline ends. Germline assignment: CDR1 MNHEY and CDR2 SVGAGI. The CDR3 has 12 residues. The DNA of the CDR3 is TGTGCCACGTGGGGCGGCGGCAATGAGCAGTTCTTC. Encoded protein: CATWGGGNEQFF.

CDR3 loop: CASKLSAGELFF. In DNA, the CDR3 is TGTGCCAGCAAGCTCTCGGCCGGGGAGCTGTTTTTT. V gene TRBV6-6 combines with J gene TRBJ2-2, with unresolved D. Germline V CDR1 and CDR2: MNHNY, SVGAGI (reference sequence). Between the trimmed V and J ends, which lost 7 bases and 6 bases, there was a span of 9 bases. The CDR3 sequence is 12 residues long.

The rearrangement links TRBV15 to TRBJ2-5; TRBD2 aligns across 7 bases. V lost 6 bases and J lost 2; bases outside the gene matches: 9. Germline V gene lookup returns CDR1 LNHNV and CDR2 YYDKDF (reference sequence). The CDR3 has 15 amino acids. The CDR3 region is CATRGGWGTQETQYF. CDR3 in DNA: TGTGCCACCAGGGGGGGGTGGGGCACTCAAGAGACCCAGTACTTC.

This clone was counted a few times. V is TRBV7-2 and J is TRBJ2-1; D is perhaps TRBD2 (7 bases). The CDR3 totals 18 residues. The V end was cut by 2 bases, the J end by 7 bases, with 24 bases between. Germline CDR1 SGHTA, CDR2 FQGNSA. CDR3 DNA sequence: TGTGCCAGCAGCTTAAAATGGTCCGCGGGGGCGTATGTGAATGAGCAGTTCTTC. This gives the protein CASSLKWSAGAYVNEQFF.

The DNA for the CDR3 is TGCAGCGTTGGGGCGGGTAGCAATCAGCCCCAGCATTTT. Translated, it gives CSVGAGSNQPQHF. The chain is built from TRBV29-1 and TRBJ1-5; no firm D call. Germline V gene lookup returns CDR1 SQVTM and CDR2 ANQGSEA. The germline V and J ends were trimmed by 4 bases and 0 bases, with 7 bases remaining between them. The length of the CDR3 is 13 residues.